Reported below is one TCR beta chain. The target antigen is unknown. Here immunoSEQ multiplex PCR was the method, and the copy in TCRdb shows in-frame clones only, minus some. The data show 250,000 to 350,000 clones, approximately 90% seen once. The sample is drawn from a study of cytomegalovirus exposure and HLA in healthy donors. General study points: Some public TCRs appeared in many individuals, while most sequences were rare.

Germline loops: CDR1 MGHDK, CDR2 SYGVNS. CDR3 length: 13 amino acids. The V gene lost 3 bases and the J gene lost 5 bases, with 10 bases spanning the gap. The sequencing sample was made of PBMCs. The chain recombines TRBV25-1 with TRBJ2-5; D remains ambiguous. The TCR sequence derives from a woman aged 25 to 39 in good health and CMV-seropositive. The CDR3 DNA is TGTGCCAGCAGTGAGACCAGTCCTGAGACCCAGTACTTC. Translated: CASSETSPETQYF.